Listed here are 31 T cell receptor beta chains from one sample, sequenced in a study of control samples from healthy donors and cancer patients. Produced via immunoSEQ multiplex PCR; TCRdb's table is partial and in-frame only. The sample has some 95,000 clones, 79% seen once; the top ten hold about 10%. Sequencing used blood. The source is a woman between 25 and 40 years old in good health.

This clone was found many times. The rearrangement joins TRBV7-8 to TRBJ1-5, with a weak D call TRBD1 (6 bases). Trimming removed 0 bases from V and 7 bases from J, with 16 bases in between. Germline CDR1 is SGHVS and CDR2 is FQNEAQ. The CDR3 extends over 16 amino acids. The CDR3 DNA sequence: TGTGCCAGCAGCTTAGCGAGGACAGCATTTGGCCAGCCCCAGCATTTT. Its protein product is CASSLARTAFGQPQHF.

Only one count was recorded for this clone. The chain joins TRBV10-3 to TRBJ2-7; a possible D gene is TRBD1 (6 bases). Trimming cost V 11 bases and J 4 bases, with 24 bases left between them. Germline loops: CDR1 ENHRY, CDR2 SYGVKD. The CDR3 is 15 amino acids. This CDR3 is CASGAVRGMGYEQYF. The CDR3 coding sequence is TGTGCCTCCGGGGCAGTAAGGGGGATGGGATACGAGCAGTACTTC.

This clone was seen a single time. This chain joins TRBV7-2 and TRBJ1-5, with D uncertain. Germline lookup yields CDR1 SGHTA and CDR2 FQGNSA. This CDR3 spans 17 amino acids. Trimming removed 3 bases from V and 0 bases from J, with 15 bases in between. CDR3 sequence reads: CASSFKGGPFSNQPQHF. CDR3 nucleotide sequence: TGTGCCAGCAGCTTCAAGGGAGGGCCCTTTAGCAATCAGCCCCAGCATTTT.

V is TRBV30 and J is TRBJ1-2, with D possibly being TRBD1 (5 bases). CDR1 is GTSNPN, CDR2 SVGIG, per germline (reference sequence). Between the trimmed V and J ends, which lost 2 bases and 5 bases, there was a span of 15 bases. This CDR3 has 14 amino acids. CDR3 in DNA: TGTGCCTGGAGTCCCCTCGGGACTGCTTATGGCTACACCTTC. It is translated as CAWSPLGTAYGYTF.

The rearrangement links TRBV4-3 to TRBJ2-7; possibly TRBD1 or TRBD2 for D (5 bases each). In germline, CDR1 is LGHNA, CDR2 YSLEER. Trimming took off 0 bases at V and 2 bases at J, with 11 bases between the two ends. The CDR3 is made up of 15 amino acids. CDR3 DNA: TGCGCCAGCAGCCAAGATCGAGGGGTAACCTACGAGCAGTACTTC. Protein product: CASSQDRGVTYEQYF.

In this sample, this clone turned up once. The chain recombines TRBV15 with TRBJ2-6; D is unclear. The CDR3 totals 15 residues. Trimming pared 3 bases from V and 0 bases from J, leaving 6 bases between. CDR1 is LNHNV, CDR2 YYDKDF, per germline (reference sequence). CDR3 nucleotides: TGTGCCACCAGCAGGGCAGGCTCTGGGGCCAACGTCCTGACTTTC. Its translation is CATSRAGSGANVLTF.

V is TRBV19 and J is TRBJ2-2; possible D gene TRBD1, 5 bases. V shed 6 bases and J shed 1 base, with 9 bases lying between them. This CDR3 has 14 residues. Germline V gene lookup returns CDR1 LNHDA and CDR2 SQIVND (reference sequence). CDR3 in amino acids: CASSQGLNTGELFF. The CDR3 coding sequence is TGTGCCAGTAGCCAGGGATTGAACACCGGGGAGCTGTTTTTT.

V and J are TRBV7-9 and TRBJ2-1; D is possibly TRBD2 (5 bases). CDR3 length equals 14 residues. V lost 5 bases and J lost 1, with 9 bases in between. Looked up from germline, CDR1 is SEHNR and CDR2 is FQNEAQ (reference sequence). CDR3 loop: CASSGGISYNEQFF. In DNA form, the CDR3 reads TGTGCCAGCAGCGGAGGTATTTCCTACAATGAGCAGTTCTTC.

This chain connects TRBV5-6 to TRBJ1-5, with a tentative D call TRBD1 (5 bases). The length of the CDR3 is 14 residues. Germline lookup yields CDR1 SGHDT and CDR2 YYEEEE. The V and J ends lost 2 bases and 7 bases respectively, with 13 bases between them. CDR3: CASSFGTARQPQHF. Written as DNA, the CDR3 is TGTGCCAGCAGCTTCGGGACCGCGCGGCAGCCCCAGCATTTT.

V usage is TRBV2 and J usage is TRBJ2-2, with D tentatively TRBD2 (6 bases). This CDR3 region has 16 residues. V shed 7 bases and J shed 4 bases, with 19 bases lying between them. CDR1 and CDR2 from the germline V gene are SNHLY and FYNNEI. The CDR3 nucleotides read TGTGCCAGCACCGGAGGGTCAAGTTTGAGCACCGGGGAGCTGTTTTTT. This encodes CASTGGSSLSTGELFF. Full variable domain (outside the CDR3, taken from reference TRBV2 and TRBJ2-2): EPEVTQTPSHQVTQMGQEVILRCVPISNHLYFYWYRQILGQKVEFLVSFYNNEISEKSEIFDDQFSVERPDGSNFTLKIRSTKLEDSAMYFCASTGGSSLSTGELFFGEGSRLTVL.

The chain couples TRBV5-1 to TRBJ2-4, with 10 bases lining up with TRBD1. Germline V gene sequence: CDR1 SGHRS, CDR2 YFSETQ. The CDR3 totals 17 residues. Trimming cost V 1 base and J 9 bases; bases outside gene matches: 13. CDR3 sequence reads: CASSLTGTGAIWGIQYF. CDR3 in DNA: TGCGCCAGCAGCTTGACCGGGACAGGGGCCATTTGGGGCATTCAGTACTTC.

The V and J genes are TRBV11-2 and TRBJ2-7; 9 bases map to TRBD1. Per the germline V gene, CDR1 is SGHAT and CDR2 is FQNNGV. The V gene end was trimmed by 2 bases and the J gene end by 0 bases; junction bases not matched to a gene: 8. CDR3 size: 17 residues. The CDR3 DNA is TGTGCCAGCAGCTTAATTCCTCTGACAGGGGGCTCCTACGAGCAGTACTTC. Translation: CASSLIPLTGGSYEQYF.

The sample holds a few counts of this clone. V gene TRBV10-3 combines with J gene TRBJ2-1; D may be TRBD2 (7 bases). Per the germline V gene, CDR1 is ENHRY and CDR2 is SYGVKD. The CDR3 has 14 amino acids. The V and J ends lost 7 bases and 10 bases respectively, with 20 bases between them. The CDR3 region has the DNA TGTGCCATCACTGCTAGGGGGGGAAACTCCGAGCAGTTCTTC. It yields the protein CAITARGGNSEQFF.

This chain joins TRBV19 and TRBJ2-7, with D maybe TRBD2 (5 bases). There are 14 residues in the CDR3. Germline V gives CDR1 LNHDA, CDR2 SQIVND (reference sequence). The ends were cut back, 0 bases at V and 1 base at J, with 7 bases in the middle. The CDR3 DNA sequence: TGTGCCAGTAGTATAGAGCCGGGATCCTACGAGCAGTACTTC. Its protein product is CASSIEPGSYEQYF.

Only one count was recorded for this clone. The chain recombines TRBV7-9 with TRBJ2-7; D is undetermined. V lost 1 base and J 2 bases, leaving 15 bases between the germline ends. Germline V CDR1 and CDR2: SEHNR, FQNEAQ (reference sequence). The CDR3 consists of 16 residues. The CDR3: CASSLDFTSGAYEQYF. The DNA of the CDR3 is TGTGCCAGCAGCTTAGATTTTACTTCGGGCGCCTACGAGCAGTACTTC. The variable domain in full, completed from reference TRBV7-9 and TRBJ2-7, reads DTGVSQNPRHKITKRGQNVTFRCDPISEHNRLYWYRQTLGQGPEFLTYFQNEAQLEKSRLLSDRFSAERPKGSFSTLEIQRTEQGDSAMYLCASSLDFTSGAYEQYFGPGTRLTVT.

This clone appeared a single time. The chain links TRBV7-2 to TRBJ2-5, with D perhaps TRBD1 or TRBD2 (7 bases each). Trimming shortened V by 8 bases and J by 2 bases, and 15 bases separated the two germline ends. The germline gives CDR1 SGHTA, CDR2 FQGNSA. This CDR3 is 14 amino acids long. Here the CDR3 reads CASYRGGRQETQYF. The CDR3 nucleotides are TGTGCCAGCTACAGGGGAGGGCGGCAAGAGACCCAGTACTTC.

This chain links TRBV5-1 with TRBJ2-5; 13 positions match TRBD2. The CDR3 covers 17 residues. Germline assignment: CDR1 SGHRS and CDR2 YFSETQ. Trimming at V came to 0 bases and at J to 4 bases, leaving 6 bases not matched to a gene. The CDR3 sequence: CASSLVLAGGPAETQYF. Written as DNA, the CDR3 is TGCGCCAGCAGCTTGGTACTAGCGGGGGGGCCGGCAGAGACCCAGTACTTC. The full variable domain, completed using reference TRBV5-1 and TRBJ2-5, is KAGVTQTPRYLIKTRGQQVTLSCSPISGHRSVSWYQQTPGQGLQFLFEYFSETQRNKGNFPGRFSGRQFSNSRSEMNVSTLELGDSALYLCASSLVLAGGPAETQYFGPGTRLLVL.

This clone was recorded a few times. V and J are TRBV5-4 and TRBJ2-1, with a tentative D call TRBD1 (6 bases). CDR1 SGHNT and CDR2 YYREEE come from the germline V gene (reference sequence). V gave up 4 bases and J gave up 9 bases, with 14 bases separating them. This CDR3 has 13 residues. The CDR3 DNA sequence: TGTGCCAGCAGCCTGATACAGGGCGGTGAGCAGTTCTTC. This translates into CASSLIQGGEQFF.

Concerning this clone itself: One junction end does not reproduce the germline sequence, and a read error may be involved. V and J are TRBV9 and TRBJ2-1; D gene ambiguous. This CDR3 contains 14 residues. Germline loops: CDR1 SGDLS, CDR2 YYNGEE. CDR3 protein: CASSVEGSSNEQFF. The CDR3, as DNA: TGTGCCAGCAGCGTAGAGGGCTCCTCCAATGAGCAGTTCTTC.

The chain joins TRBV20-1 to TRBJ2-5; D unresolved. The CDR3 is 11 amino acids. From germline, CDR1 is DFQATT and CDR2 SNEGSKA (reference sequence). Trimming took off 4 bases at V and 2 bases at J, with 5 bases between the two ends. CDR3 in amino acids: CSANQQETQYF. CDR3 bases: TGCAGTGCTAACCAGCAAGAGACCCAGTACTTC.

V and J are TRBV5-5 and TRBJ1-2; D not resolved. Germline V gene lookup returns CDR1 SGHKS and CDR2 YYEKEE (reference sequence). V was shortened by 1 base and J by 4 bases, with 14 bases between the two germline ends. The CDR3 runs 15 residues. Here the CDR3 reads CASSLSGKGAYGYTF. DNA for the CDR3: TGTGCCAGCAGCTTGAGCGGAAAAGGAGCCTATGGCTACACCTTC.

J is TRBJ2-2 and V is TRBV5-1; no firm D call. This CDR3 spans 16 amino acids. The V gene lost 1 base and the J gene lost 5 bases, with 15 bases spanning the gap. Germline CDR1 reads SGHRS; CDR2 reads YFSETQ. CDR3 nucleotide sequence: TGCGCCAGCAGCTTGTTTGACGGCATATTGACCGGGGAGCTGTTTTTT. Amino acid sequence: CASSLFDGILTGELFF. Full variable domain (missing parts from reference TRBV5-1 and TRBJ2-2): KAGVTQTPRYLIKTRGQQVTLSCSPISGHRSVSWYQQTPGQGLQFLFEYFSETQRNKGNFPGRFSGRQFSNSRSEMNVSTLELGDSALYLCASSLFDGILTGELFFGEGSRLTVL.

V usage is TRBV10-3 and J usage is TRBJ1-1; D is unresolved. This CDR3 has 16 residues. CDR1 is ENHRY, CDR2 SYGVKD, per germline. V was shortened by 0 bases and J by 1 base, with 12 bases between the two germline ends. DNA of the CDR3: TGTGCCATCAGTGAGTCTCGCGGAATTTGGAACACTGAAGCTTTCTTT. As protein: CAISESRGIWNTEAFF.

The chain carries TRBV5-8 and TRBJ1-4; a weak D match, TRBD1 (5 bases). CDR1 SGHTS and CDR2 YDEGEE come from the germline V gene. V lost 3 bases to trimming and J lost 6 bases, with 15 bases between them. The CDR3 is made up of 15 amino acids. CDR3 sequence reads: CASSSREGYHEKLFF. The CDR3 nucleotides are TGTGCCAGCAGCTCGAGAGAGGGGTACCATGAAAAACTGTTTTTT.

CDR3 amino acids: CASSPRQGGTDTQYF. CDR3 nucleotides: TGCGCCAGCAGTCCTAGACAGGGGGGTACAGATACGCAGTATTTT. This chain links TRBV10-1 with TRBJ2-3; 9 bases align to TRBD1. Germline V gene lookup returns CDR1 WNHNN and CDR2 SYGVQD (reference sequence). The V segment lost 5 bases and the J segment 3 bases; nucleotides outside the gene matches: 6. The CDR3 contains 15 residues.

The chain employs TRBV29-1 and TRBJ2-1; D uncertain. CDR1 and CDR2 from the germline V gene are SQVTM and ANQGSEA. V lost 0 bases to trimming and J lost 5 bases, with 8 bases between them. The CDR3 length is 13 residues. The CDR3 nucleotides are TGCAGCGTTGAAGATCGCCAACACAATGAGCAGTTCTTC. It specifies CSVEDRQHNEQFF.

V and J are TRBV6-5 and TRBJ1-5, with no clear D. V gave up 6 bases and J gave up 1 base, with 10 bases separating them. The CDR3 extends over 14 amino acids. Per the germline V gene, CDR1 is MNHEY and CDR2 is SVGAGI. For the CDR3, the DNA is TGTGCCAGCAGCGACTACGAGAGCAATCAGCCCCAGCATTTT. Its protein is CASSDYESNQPQHF.

V usage is TRBV6-5 and J usage is TRBJ1-6, with 7 bases matching TRBD1. The J segment lost 10 bases and the V segment lost 6 bases, leaving 9 bases of the junction unmatched. The CDR3 totals 14 residues. Germline V gene lookup returns CDR1 MNHEY and CDR2 SVGAGI. CDR3 sequence reads: CASRGTGADSPLHF. DNA of the CDR3: TGTGCCAGCAGGGGAACAGGGGCGGACTCACCCCTCCACTTT.

V is TRBV3-1 (or the pseudogene TRBV3-2) and J is TRBJ1-2; tentative D call: TRBD1 (6 bases). This CDR3 is built from 14 residues. V was clipped by 4 bases and J by 7 bases, with 16 bases between them. Germline V gives CDR1 LGHDT, CDR2 YNNKEL (reference sequence). The CDR3 DNA sequence: TGTGCCAGCAGCCTCTCCTCGTCACAGGGTGGCTACACCTTC. Translation gives CASSLSSSQGGYTF.

J is TRBJ2-3 and V is TRBV5-4, with D possibly matching TRBD1 (6 bases). V was cut by 4 bases and J by 8 bases, with 11 bases left in between. The germline V gene has CDR1 SGHNT and CDR2 YYREEE (reference sequence). The CDR3 consists of 12 residues. In DNA form, the CDR3 reads TGTGCCAGCAGCGCACTAGGGGGTACGCAGTATTTT. Translating it yields CASSALGGTQYF.

The chain couples TRBV5-6 to TRBJ1-2; maybe TRBD1 (5 bases). V lost 3 bases to trimming and J lost 3 bases, with 6 bases between them. Germline loops: CDR1 SGHDT, CDR2 YYEEEE. CDR3 size: 12 residues. The CDR3 DNA sequence: TGTGCCAGCAGCTGGGGGGACTATGGCTACACCTTC. Encoded protein: CASSWGDYGYTF.